The 21 T cell receptor beta chains reported below all come from one sample, sequenced in a study of early T cells in non-severe SARS-CoV-2 infection. Via MiXCR, TCRdb re-called the 5' RACE reads, giving one row per CDR3 protein. The profile shows about 33,000 distinct CDR3 sequences, less than 5.5% of them singletons. The sequencing input was whole blood. The receptor source for this set is an adult who was a healthcare worker with PCR-confirmed SARS-CoV-2 infection or an uninfected control (not recorded which).

This clonotype was picked up a small number of times. V gene TRBV20-1 combines with J gene TRBJ2-3, with TRBD2 identical over 12 bases. V shed 6 bases and J 0 bases; nucleotides not matched to a gene: 7. CDR1 is DFQATT, CDR2 SNEGSKA, per germline (reference sequence). The CDR3 sequence is 16 residues long. CDR3 in DNA: TGCAGTGCCGGAGGGACTAGCGGGCCTAGCACAGATACGCAGTATTTT. Translated: CSAGGTSGPSTDTQYF.

This clonotype was counted only a few times. This sequence joins TRBV5-4 and TRBJ1-1; D gene ambiguous. V was pared by 1 base and J by 1 base, with 11 bases between. Germline CDR1 is SGHNT and CDR2 is YYREEE (reference sequence). CDR3 length: 15 amino acids. CDR3 region: CASSLTTMKNTEAFF. CDR3 sequence (DNA): TGTGCCAGCAGCTTGACGACAATGAAGAACACTGAAGCTTTCTTT.

This clonotype was seen ten or more times. The chain uses TRBV10-1 and TRBJ2-7; D gene uncertain. Germline values: CDR1 WNHNN, CDR2 SYGVQD (reference sequence). CDR3 length: 13 amino acids. V lost 0 bases to trimming and J lost 6 bases, with 9 bases between them. CDR3 sequence reads: CASSESAHREQYF. CDR3 bases: TGCGCCAGCAGTGAGTCGGCACACCGCGAGCAGTACTTC.

This clonotype was counted ten times or more. The chain uses TRBV28 and TRBJ1-5, with 10 bases identical to TRBD1. The CDR3 totals 15 residues. CDR1 is MDHEN, CDR2 SYDVKM, per germline. V gave up 7 bases and J gave up 5 bases; unmatched junction bases: 8. Written as DNA, the CDR3 is TGTGCCAGCACCCGGGACAGGGGCGGCTATCAGCCCCAGCATTTT. Its protein is CASTRDRGGYQPQHF.

The rearrangement uses TRBV5-1 and TRBJ1-1; a possible D gene is TRBD1 (6 bases). Looked up from germline, CDR1 is SGHRS and CDR2 is YFSETQ. Trimming stripped 2 bases from V and 3 bases from J, with 14 bases between. The CDR3 covers 15 residues. CDR3 nucleotides: TGCGCCAGCAGCTTATTGGGGGCTCGAGACACTGAAGCTTTCTTT. Translating gives CASSLLGARDTEAFF.

This clonotype showed up just a few times. The genes are TRBV30 and TRBJ1-6; 9 nucleotides line up with TRBD1. This CDR3 spans 15 amino acids. Trimming removed 3 bases from V and 9 bases from J; junction bases left unmatched: 9. Germline CDR1 is GTSNPN and CDR2 is SVGIG (reference sequence). The CDR3 coding sequence is TGTGCCTGGAGAATCCGGGACAGGGATTTTTCACCCCTCCACTTT. As protein: CAWRIRDRDFSPLHF. Full variable domain (missing parts from reference TRBV30 and TRBJ1-6): SQTIHQWPATLVQPVGSPLSLECTVEGTSNPNLYWYRQAAGRGLQLLFYSVGIGQISSEVPQNLSASRPQDRQFILSSKKLLLSDSGFYLCAWRIRDRDFSPLHFGNGTRLTVT.

This clonotype came up a few times. The rearrangement uses TRBV12-3 or TRBV12-4 and TRBJ2-3; tentatively, D is TRBD2 (5 bases). The CDR3 spans 12 residues. Trimming cost V 3 bases and J 7 bases, with 8 bases left between them. The CDR3, as DNA: TGTGCCAGCAGTTTCCCGGGGAATACGCAGTATTTT. Translation: CASSFPGNTQYF.

This clonotype was seen a few times. DNA of the CDR3: TGTGCCAGCAGCCCCGGGACAGGGATTAAGACGCAGTATTTT. Protein sequence: CASSPGTGIKTQYF. The chain carries TRBV14 and TRBJ2-3; 9 bases line up with TRBD1. The CDR3 sequence is 14 residues long. The germline gives CDR1 SGHDN, CDR2 FVKESK. V dropped 4 bases and J dropped 9; count of bases not matched to a gene: 8.

This clonotype was found many times. This chain connects TRBV9 to TRBJ1-1; D unclear. Trimming removed 0 bases from V and 1 base from J, with 4 bases in between. CDR3 length equals 13 residues. The V gene's germline CDR1 is SGDLS and CDR2 YYNGEE. The DNA for the CDR3 is TGTGCCAGCAGCGTAGGACGGAACACTGAAGCTTTCTTT. Translation: CASSVGRNTEAFF.

This clonotype was recorded many times. The V gene is TRBV24-1, the J gene TRBJ2-3; tentative D call: TRBD2 (5 bases). The germline V gene encodes CDR1 KGHDR and CDR2 SFDVKD. The CDR3 has 15 residues. The V and J ends lost 1 base and 1 base respectively, with 8 bases between them. As DNA, the CDR3 is TGTGCCACCAGTGATTTTGCCGGGGGCACAGATACGCAGTATTTT. It codes for CATSDFAGGTDTQYF.

This clonotype was counted many times. The V call is TRBV20-1, the J call TRBJ1-5; 7 nucleotides match TRBD1. Trimming removed 0 bases from V and 5 bases from J; junction bases left unmatched: 7. Germline CDR1 reads DFQATT; CDR2 reads SNEGSKA (reference sequence). The length of the CDR3 is 15 residues. CDR3 protein: CSARDFQGEYQPQHF. CDR3 bases: TGCAGTGCTAGAGATTTCCAGGGGGAGTATCAGCCCCAGCATTTT.

This clonotype came up many times. The genes are TRBV28 and TRBJ2-1; perhaps D is TRBD1 or TRBD2 (5 bases each). The CDR3 totals 17 residues. V lost 5 bases and J lost 9, with 26 bases in between. Germline loops: CDR1 MDHEN, CDR2 SYDVKM. For the CDR3, the DNA is TGTGCCAGCAGTCCCCGTAGGGGACCGACCTTCAAGGTTGAGCAGTTCTTC. Its translation: CASSPRRGPTFKVEQFF. Looking up the rest from reference TRBV28 and TRBJ2-1 gives the full variable domain: DVKVTQSSRYLVKRTGEKVFLECVQDMDHENMFWYRQDPGLGLRLIYFSYDVKMKEKGDIPEGYSVSREKKERFSLILESASTNQTSMYLCASSPRRGPTFKVEQFFGPGTRLTVL.

Ten or more counts support this clonotype. V is TRBV7-2 and J is TRBJ2-3; no reliable D call. The germline V and J ends were trimmed by 1 base and 3 bases, with 11 bases remaining between them. This CDR3 spans 15 amino acids. Germline V gene sequence: CDR1 SGHTA, CDR2 FQGNSA. CDR3 DNA: TGTGCCAGCAGCTTAGTGAGTACAGTAACAGATACGCAGTATTTT. It translates to CASSLVSTVTDTQYF.

This clonotype was found a few times. CDR3 coding DNA: TGCAGTGCTAGAACAGGGGCCGTCCGACGAACTGAAGCTTTCTTT. This codes for CSARTGAVRRTEAFF. V is TRBV20-1 and J is TRBJ1-1; 7 bases fit TRBD1. Germline loops: CDR1 DFQATT, CDR2 SNEGSKA (reference sequence). The V segment lost 2 bases and the J segment 5 bases; nucleotides outside the gene matches: 11. The CDR3 is 15 residues long.

At least ten counts were recorded for this clonotype. This chain joins TRBV6-6 and TRBJ1-2; tentatively, D is TRBD1 (5 bases). V was cut by 8 bases and J by 4 bases, with 8 bases left in between. The CDR3 totals 11 residues. The germline gives CDR1 MNHNY, CDR2 SVGAGI (reference sequence). CDR3 nucleotides: TGTGCCAGCTGTGACAGCTATGGCTACACCTTC. Translating gives CASCDSYGYTF.

At least ten counts were recorded for this clonotype. The CDR3 region is CASSGTSGGPANNEQFF. CDR3 DNA: TGTGCCAGCAGCGGGACTAGCGGGGGGCCAGCAAATAATGAGCAGTTCTTC. This chain joins TRBV6-6 and TRBJ2-1; 15 nucleotides agree with TRBD2. Germline CDR1 MNHNY, CDR2 SVGAGI (reference sequence). With V trimmed by 6 bases and J by 7 bases, 10 bases remained unmatched. The CDR3 runs 17 residues.

This clonotype was seen at least ten times. The rearrangement uses TRBV7-2 and TRBJ2-7, with TRBD2 matching 14 bases. Germline values: CDR1 SGHTA, CDR2 FQGNSA. CDR3 length: 19 amino acids. V was pared by 0 bases and J by 0 bases, with 7 bases of the junction left unmatched. In nucleotides, the CDR3 is TGTGCCAGCAGCTTAGCTCGACTAGCGGGGGGGCCTAGCTCCTACGAGCAGTACTTC. Translated: CASSLARLAGGPSSYEQYF.

This clonotype occurred many times. The chain employs TRBV6-1 and TRBJ2-3; D is unclear. CDR3 length: 14 residues. Germline V gene data show CDR1 as MNHNS and CDR2 as SASEGT. V was trimmed by 1 base and J by 6 bases, leaving 11 bases between them. CDR3 loop: CASSEVGRSDTQYF. As DNA, the CDR3 is TGTGCCAGCAGTGAAGTTGGCAGATCTGATACGCAGTATTTT.

This clonotype showed up many times. This chain uses TRBV27 with TRBJ2-7; a possible D gene is TRBD1 (6 bases). CDR1 and CDR2 (germline): MNHEY, SMNVEV (reference sequence). CDR3 length equals 12 residues. The V end was cut by 4 bases, the J end by 4 bases, with 8 bases between. This CDR3 reads CASSSGAYEQYF. The CDR3 DNA reads TGTGCCAGCAGTTCAGGGGCATACGAGCAGTACTTC.

This clonotype showed up many times. The chain recombines TRBV6-2 or TRBV6-3 with TRBJ1-2; maybe TRBD1 (5 bases). The CDR3 contains 13 residues. V was trimmed by 6 bases and J by 4 bases, leaving 12 bases between them. CDR1 is MNHEY, CDR2 SVGEGT, per germline. DNA of the CDR3: TGTGCCAGCAGCGCCGGGACCCCCTATGGCTACACCTTC. It specifies CASSAGTPYGYTF.

This clonotype was picked up a small number of times. In DNA form, the CDR3 reads TGTGCCAGCAGCTCCTCTAGGACAGGCCTGGTAGCTTTCTTT. Translation: CASSSSRTGLVAFF. The gene calls are TRBV5-6 and TRBJ1-1; 7 bases are a match to TRBD1. V was pared by 3 bases and J by 10 bases, with 12 bases of the junction left unmatched. Germline V gives CDR1 SGHDT, CDR2 YYEEEE. The CDR3 contains 14 residues.